Here is one T cell receptor (beta chain) with its context. This entry comes from a study of blood T cell repertoires in COVID-19. Measured with immunoSEQ multiplex PCR; TCRdb has only the in-frame clones, and not every one. This table holds 200,000 to 300,000 clones, around 85% found once. Germline V gene sequence: CDR1 SEHNR, CDR2 FQNEAQ (reference sequence). The CDR3 runs 15 residues. Deletions cut 1 base from V and 7 bases from J, with 13 bases between. The chain uses TRBV7-9 and TRBJ1-4; D gene uncertain. The material sequenced was peripheral blood. The TCR comes from an elderly woman with acute or convalescent COVID-19. The CDR3 DNA is TGTGCCAGCAGCTTAGGTGGAGGGCGCGGTGAAAAACTGTTTTTT. Translated: CASSLGGGRGEKLFF.